This is a list of T cell receptor beta chains from one sample in a study of blood T cell repertoires in COVID-19. The protocol was immunoSEQ multiplex PCR, while the TCRdb copy is restricted to in-frame clones and leaves out a portion. The sample holds approximately 170,000 clones, roughly 90% seen once. Material: peripheral blood. Every receptor here comes from a man in his 60s with active or convalescent COVID-19. Each CDR3 is given with its conserved first and last residue. A D gene is named only where the DNA matches it firmly.

CDR3 length: 14
J gene: TRBJ2-7
D gene: TRBD1
V gene: TRBV27
CDR3 DNA: TGTGCCAGCAGTTTATTGGGACAGGGCTACGAGCAGTACTTC
CDR3 protein: CASSLLGQGYEQYF

CDR3 length: 13
J gene: TRBJ1-1
D gene: TRBD1
V gene: TRBV29-1
CDR3 DNA: TGCAGCGTGGCTAGACAGGGGGAAACTGAAGCTTTCTTT
CDR3 protein: CSVARQGETEAFF

CDR3 length: 17
J gene: TRBJ2-7
D gene: .
V gene: TRBV10-1
CDR3 DNA: TGCGCCAGCAGTGAGCCACAGGGTTCCAGTCGGTTGTCCGAGCAGTACTTC
CDR3 protein: CASSEPQGSSRLSEQYF

CDR3 length: 15
J gene: TRBJ2-1
D gene: TRBD1
V gene: TRBV7-9
CDR3 DNA: TGTGCCAGCAGCTTAGCACAGGGGCAGGCGAATGAGCAGTTCTTC
CDR3 protein: CASSLAQGQANEQFF

CDR3 length: 13
J gene: TRBJ1-1
D gene: .
V gene: TRBV27
CDR3 DNA: TGTGCCAGCAGACTTCACAGGGTGGCTGAAGCTTTCTTT
CDR3 protein: CASRLHRVAEAFF

CDR3 length: 15
J gene: TRBJ1-5
D gene: .
V gene: TRBV6-1
CDR3 DNA: TGTGCCAGCAGTGAGGTTGGGACGGGAGGTCAGCCCCAGCATTTT
CDR3 protein: CASSEVGTGGQPQHF

CDR3 length: 16
J gene: TRBJ1-1
D gene: .
V gene: TRBV5-1
CDR3 DNA: TGCGCCAGCAGCTTCCAATGGACAGCATTGGACACTGAAGCTTTCTTT
CDR3 protein: CASSFQWTALDTEAFF

CDR3 length: 15
J gene: TRBJ2-1
D gene: .
V gene: TRBV7-8
CDR3 DNA: TGTGCCAGCAGCTTAAGGGAGCGAAACTACAATGAGCAGTTCTTC
CDR3 protein: CASSLRERNYNEQFF

CDR3 length: 14
J gene: TRBJ2-1
D gene: .
V gene: TRBV28
CDR3 DNA: TGTGCCAGCGGGAGAACAGGGATCTACAATGAGCAGTTCTTC
CDR3 protein: CASGRTGIYNEQFF

CDR3 length: 15
J gene: TRBJ1-3
D gene: .
V gene: TRBV5-1
CDR3 DNA: TGCGCCAGCAGCTTCAGTTCAGGGACTGGAAACACCATATATTTT
CDR3 protein: CASSFSSGTGNTIYF

CDR3 length: 12
J gene: TRBJ1-1
D gene: .
V gene: TRBV11-2
CDR3 DNA: TGTGCCAGCAGCCAGTCAGGGTTTGTGGCTTTCTTT
CDR3 protein: CASSQSGFVAFF